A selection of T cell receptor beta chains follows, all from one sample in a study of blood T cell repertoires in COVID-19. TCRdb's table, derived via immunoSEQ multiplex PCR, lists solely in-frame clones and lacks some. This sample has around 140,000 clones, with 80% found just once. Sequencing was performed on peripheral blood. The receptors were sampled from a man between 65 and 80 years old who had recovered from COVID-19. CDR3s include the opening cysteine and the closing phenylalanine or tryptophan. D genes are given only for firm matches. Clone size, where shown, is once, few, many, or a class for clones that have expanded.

TGCAGTGCAGACAGGGCAACTGAAGCTTTCTTT CSADRATEAFF TRBV20-1 . TRBD1 TRBJ1-1
TGCGCCAGCAGCAATAAAAGGGACAGGGACAATGAGCAGTTCTTC CASSNKRDRDNEQFF TRBV23-1 . TRBD1 TRBJ2-1
TGCGCCAGCAGCCAAGGGAGTAGCGGGGTTAATGAGCAGTTCTTC CASSQGSSGVNEQFF TRBV4-1 . TRBD2 TRBJ2-1
TGCAGCGTTGACAAACTAGCCCAAGTCGCCCAGTACTTC CSVDKLAQVAQYF TRBV29-1 . . TRBJ2-5
TGTGCCAGCAGGGGACTGGAAGAGACCCAGTACTTC CASRGLEETQYF TRBV9 . . TRBJ2-5
TGTGCCAGCAGCGTAGCAGGGGATAATTCACCCCTCCACTTT CASSVAGDNSPLHF TRBV9 . . TRBJ1-6
TGCGCCAGCAGCTTGGCCTATACTAGCGGGAAACGTGACTACGAGCAGTACTTC CASSLAYTSGKRDYEQYF TRBV5-1 . TRBD2 TRBJ2-7
TGTGCCAGCAGTGACGCCCTGGGAGCTAATGAAAAACTGTTTTTT CASSDALGANEKLFF TRBV6-1 few . TRBJ1-4
TGTGCCAGCAGCTTGGTAGGTGGCGGTTCGGCCAAAAACATTCAGTACTTC CASSLVGGGSAKNIQYF TRBV5-4 once . TRBJ2-4
TGCGCCAGCAGAGCCCAGAGCGGGAACTACGAGCAGTACTTC CASRAQSGNYEQYF TRBV5-1 . TRBD2 TRBJ2-7
TGTGCCAGCAGTTTATCAATCAGGTTTCGCGAGCAGTACTTC CASSLSIRFREQYF TRBV27 . . TRBJ2-7
TGCGCCAGCAGTGAGTCCACCCGGGGAGGAACTGAAGCTTTCTTT CASSESTRGGTEAFF TRBV10-1 . . TRBJ1-1
TGTGCCAGCAGCGTACAGGCAGGGGCTGCCACAGATACGCAGTATTTT CASSVQAGAATDTQYF TRBV9 . . TRBJ2-3
TGTGCCACCAGCAGGGACAGGGCACCTTTCAATGAGCAGTTCTTC CATSRDRAPFNEQFF TRBV15 few TRBD1 TRBJ2-1
TGTGCCAGCAGTACCGTTGGAGGGATAGCGGGGGAGACCCAGTACTTC CASSTVGGIAGETQYF TRBV27 many TRBD2 TRBJ2-5
TGTGCCAGCAGCGCCTTCTCAGGGGTCTTGGAGACCCAGTACTTC CASSAFSGVLETQYF TRBV9 . . TRBJ2-5
TGTGCCAGCAGTCCAAACTACAGGGGGTGGTCCTACGAGCAGTACTTC CASSPNYRGWSYEQYF TRBV28 . TRBD1 TRBJ2-7
TGTGCCAGCTCGACTAGCGGGAGCACAGATACGCAGTATTTT CASSTSGSTDTQYF TRBV18 once TRBD2 TRBJ2-3
TGTGCCAGCAGCCGAACAGGTGGTTTGGGTCCCCAGCATTTT CASSRTGGLGPQHF TRBV9 . . TRBJ1-5
TGTGCCAGCAGTCCTAGCGATCTAGGGACAGATACGCAGTATTTT CASSPSDLGTDTQYF TRBV7-3 many . TRBJ2-3
TGTGCCAGCAGCCGCCGGACTAGCGGGGGAGGAGAGACCCAGTACTTC CASSRRTSGGGETQYF TRBV21-1 . . TRBJ2-5
TGTGCCATCCTAGCTTCCGGGGGAAACACCATATATTTT CAILASGGNTIYF TRBV28 . . TRBJ1-3
TGTGCCAGCAGCTTTAGGGACAGGGGGCCAAACTATGGCTACACCTTC CASSFRDRGPNYGYTF TRBV5-5 . TRBD1 TRBJ1-2
TGTGCCAGCAGCCCAACTAACAATGAGCAGTTCTTC CASSPTNNEQFF TRBV7-8 . . TRBJ2-1
TGCGCCAGCGCCCCGGGTAGCGGTCTTTCCTACAATGAGCAGTTCTTC CASAPGSGLSYNEQFF TRBV5-1 once . TRBJ2-1
TGTGCCAGTGTTCTCCGGGACACTTCCTCCTACGAGCAGTACTTC CASVLRDTSSYEQYF TRBV6-4 . . TRBJ2-7
TGTGCCAGCAGCGTAGCTACCGGGACTCCCTACAATGAGCAGTTCTTC CASSVATGTPYNEQFF TRBV9 . . TRBJ2-1
TGTGCCAGCTCACCAGGACAGGACTACGAGCAGTACTTC CASSPGQDYEQYF TRBV18 few TRBD1 TRBJ2-7
TGTGCCACCAGTGATTTGCGGGCAGATACGCAGTATTTT CATSDLRADTQYF TRBV24-1 . . TRBJ2-3
TGCGCCAGCAGCCAAGGCGGACTAGCGGGATTTCGGGATGAGCAGTTCTTC CASSQGGLAGFRDEQFF TRBV4-1 . TRBD2 TRBJ2-1
TGTGCCAGCAGTTCCCGGGAGGCAGGGGAGACCCAGTACTTC CASSSREAGETQYF TRBV27 . TRBD2 TRBJ2-5
TGTGCCAGCAGCGGGAAGGGGACTACGATCGAGACCCAGTACTTC CASSGKGTTIETQYF TRBV3-1/TRBV3-2 once TRBD2 TRBJ2-5
TGTGCCATCAGTGACGCCGGCTTAGCGGGAGTTTGGGAGCAGTTCTTC CAISDAGLAGVWEQFF TRBV10-3 . TRBD2 TRBJ2-1
TGTGCCAGCAGTGAGGGACTAGTCCCAAGCACAGATACGCAGTATTTT CASSEGLVPSTDTQYF TRBV6-2/TRBV6-3 many TRBD2 TRBJ2-3
TGTGCCAGCAGTCACAGGGGGCGCGACGAGCAGTACTTC CASSHRGRDEQYF TRBV12-3/TRBV12-4 . TRBD1 TRBJ2-7
TGTGCCAGCAGCTTGGTGAGCGGGCGAAGCACAGATACGCAGTATTTT CASSLVSGRSTDTQYF TRBV7-3 . . TRBJ2-3
TGTGCCAGCTCAGACTCAGGTGGAGCGGGGGTGCAGTTCTTC CASSDSGGAGVQFF TRBV18 . TRBD2 TRBJ2-1
TGTGCCAGCAGCGGGAGAAAAACCCGGGACAGACCTTTTAACTACGAGCAGTACTTC CASSGRKTRDRPFNYEQYF TRBV21-1 . . TRBJ2-7
TGTGCCAGCAGCCCAAGCCCGGGACAGGGGAACACCGGGGAGCTGTTTTTT CASSPSPGQGNTGELFF TRBV5-4 . TRBD1 TRBJ2-2
TGTGCCTGGAAAAGGAATGGGGGGTACGAGCAGTACTTC CAWKRNGGYEQYF TRBV30 . . TRBJ2-7
TGTGCCAGCAGTTTGCGGGGGGCAGATGGCTACACCTTC CASSLRGADGYTF TRBV27 . . TRBJ1-2
TGTGCCAGCAGCGTAGCCCCGAGACAGGAACTCTACGAGCAGTACTTC CASSVAPRQELYEQYF TRBV9 . . TRBJ2-7
TGCGCCAGCAGCAACCGGGGACAGGGCCGCACCTACGAGCAGTACTTC CASSNRGQGRTYEQYF TRBV4-1 few TRBD1 TRBJ2-7
TGTGCCAGCAGCAACAGGGCTGGCGGCTACACCTTC CASSNRAGGYTF TRBV6-5 . . TRBJ1-2
TGTGCCAGCAGGCGGGACTACGAGCAGTACTTC CASRRDYEQYF TRBV6-5 . . TRBJ2-7
TGTGCCATCAGTGGGACAGGGGGCTACGAGCAGTACTTC CAISGTGGYEQYF TRBV10-3 . TRBD1 TRBJ2-7
TGTGCCATCACCGCGGGTCTAGCGGGAGGGTACAATGAGCAGTTCTTC CAITAGLAGGYNEQFF TRBV10-3 . TRBD2 TRBJ2-1
TGTGCCAGTAGTAGCACAGGGTACGCGGACACTGAAGCTTTCTTT CASSSTGYADTEAFF TRBV19 . . TRBJ1-1
TGCGCCAGCAGCTTGGACTTCGGGAGTTTCATCGATGAGCAGTTCTTC CASSLDFGSFIDEQFF TRBV5-1 . . TRBJ2-1
TGTGCCAGCAGCGTGACTAGCGGATACAATGAGCAGTTCTTC CASSVTSGYNEQFF TRBV7-9 . TRBD2 TRBJ2-1